This T cell receptor (beta chain) derives from a study of immune characterization of retroperitoneal liposarcoma. The V gene lost 2 bases and the J gene lost 1 base, with 10 bases spanning the gap. The CDR3 covers 15 residues. Germline CDR1 and CDR2: MRHNA and SNTAGT. TCRdb reprocessed the PCR reads with MiXCR, giving one entry per CDR3 protein. Among more than 8,000 distinct CDR3 sequences listed, less than 30% were seen once. J is TRBJ2-3 and V is TRBV6-4, with D perhaps TRBD2 (5 bases). The sample consisted of tumor tissue. This TCR derives from a male donor with retroperitoneal liposarcoma. CDR3 protein: CASSDTGFGTDTQYF. DNA for the CDR3: TGTGCCAGCAGTGACACGGGGTTCGGCACAGATACGCAGTATTTT.